Listed below are T cell receptor beta chains from one sample, sequenced in a study of T-cell reconstitution after alpha-beta-depleted transplantation in children. TCRdb recomputed calls from the PCR reads with MiXCR, one row per CDR3 protein. Of 250,000 to 400,000 distinct CDR3 sequences in the sample, approximately 23% are singletons; the top ten hold 9.5% to 13%. Specimen: PBMCs, mostly from graft donor cells, collected 180 days after TCRalphabeta/CD19-depleted stem cell transplant. These receptors all come from a male patient aged 10 to 17 who had a stem cell transplant for acute lymphoblastic leukemia, so the T cells may come from the graft donor. The CDR3 runs from the conserved cysteine through the conserved F or W. Each record gives: CDR3 length, clone size, V gene, J gene, D gene, CDR3 protein, CDR3 DNA. A D gene is named only where the DNA matches it firmly. Clone size is stated in some rows and not others, as once, few, many or a class when expanded.

length: 15
size: NA
V: TRBV4-1
J: TRBJ1-3
D: NA
CDR3: CASSRSRVSGNTIYF
DNA: TGCGCCAGCAGCCGAAGTCGGGTCTCTGGAAACACCATATATTTT

length: 12
size: NA
V: TRBV30
J: TRBJ2-3
D: NA
CDR3: CAWSVRTDTQYF
DNA: TGTGCCTGGAGTGTACGCACAGATACGCAGTATTTT

length: 14
size: NA
V: TRBV29-1
J: TRBJ1-1
D: TRBD1
CDR3: CSVDRQGLNTEAFF
DNA: TGCAGCGTCGATAGACAGGGCCTAAACACTGAAGCTTTCTTT

length: 18
size: many
V: TRBV15
J: TRBJ2-5
D: TRBD2
CDR3: CATSGSRFRTSGKETQYF
DNA: TGTGCCACCAGCGGGTCTCGCTTCAGGACTAGCGGTAAAGAGACCCAGTACTTC

length: 14
size: NA
V: TRBV20-1
J: TRBJ2-1
D: TRBD1
CDR3: CSATDRDQYNEQFF
DNA: TGCAGTGCAACTGACAGGGACCAGTACAATGAGCAGTTCTTC

length: 14
size: NA
V: TRBV7-6
J: TRBJ2-1
D: TRBD1
CDR3: CASSPRTGNHEQFF
DNA: TGTGCCAGCAGCCCCCGGACAGGGAACCATGAGCAGTTCTTC

length: 14
size: NA
V: TRBV7-3
J: TRBJ2-1
D: TRBD2
CDR3: CASSQRGGTYEQFF
DNA: TGTGCCAGCAGCCAAAGGGGAGGGACCTATGAGCAGTTCTTC

length: 16
size: NA
V: TRBV20-1
J: TRBJ1-5
D: TRBD1
CDR3: CSARNPGQGMNQPQHF
DNA: TGCAGTGCTAGGAACCCGGGACAGGGAATGAATCAGCCCCAGCATTTT

length: 15
size: NA
V: TRBV7-8
J: TRBJ2-1
D: TRBD2
CDR3: CASSSVAGGYNEQFF
DNA: TGTGCCAGCAGCTCAGTGGCGGGAGGGTACAATGAGCAGTTCTTC

length: 17
size: few
V: TRBV6-1
J: TRBJ2-2
D: TRBD2
CDR3: CASSRTSGSSHTGELFF
DNA: TGTGCCAGCAGCCGGACTAGCGGGAGTTCGCACACCGGGGAGCTGTTTTTT

length: 15
size: few
V: TRBV29-1
J: TRBJ1-3
D: NA
CDR3: CSVEWLPSSGNTIYF
DNA: TGCAGCGTTGAATGGCTTCCGAGCTCTGGAAACACCATATATTTT

length: 17
size: NA
V: TRBV7-3
J: TRBJ2-3
D: NA
CDR3: CASSVLGGGSGTDTQYF
DNA: TGTGCCAGCAGCGTATTAGGCGGTGGGAGCGGCACAGATACGCAGTATTTT

length: 15
size: NA
V: TRBV5-6
J: TRBJ1-4
D: NA
CDR3: CASSLRTGSNEKLFF
DNA: TGTGCCAGCAGCTTGCGTACAGGGAGTAATGAAAAACTGTTTTTT

length: 15
size: NA
V: TRBV7-8
J: TRBJ1-1
D: NA
CDR3: CASSFERQRHTEAFF
DNA: TGTGCCAGCAGCTTCGAAAGACAGCGGCACACTGAAGCTTTCTTT

length: 14
size: NA
V: TRBV6-1
J: TRBJ2-2
D: NA
CDR3: CASSRTPGAGELFF
DNA: TGTGCCAGCAGTAGAACACCGGGAGCCGGGGAGCTGTTTTTT

length: 12
size: many
V: TRBV29-1
J: TRBJ1-4
D: NA
CDR3: CSVGGLNEKLFF
DNA: TGCAGCGTTGGGGGGCTTAATGAAAAACTGTTTTTT

length: 15
size: NA
V: TRBV28
J: TRBJ1-1
D: TRBD1
CDR3: CASSLSGTGETEAFF
DNA: TGTGCCAGCAGTTTATCCGGGACAGGGGAAACTGAAGCTTTCTTT

length: 16
size: few
V: TRBV5-1
J: TRBJ1-4
D: TRBD1
CDR3: CASSLPRQGAREKLFF
DNA: TGCGCCAGCAGCTTGCCCCGACAGGGGGCAAGAGAAAAACTGTTTTTT

length: 14
size: NA
V: TRBV9
J: TRBJ2-5
D: TRBD1
CDR3: CASSVSRGRETQYF
DNA: TGTGCCAGCAGCGTAAGCAGGGGGCGAGAGACCCAGTACTTC

length: 16
size: few
V: TRBV18
J: TRBJ2-1
D: TRBD1
CDR3: CASSSRGRGSYNEQFF
DNA: TGTGCCAGCTCATCGAGGGGGCGCGGCTCCTACAATGAGCAGTTCTTC

length: 15
size: NA
V: TRBV10-1
J: TRBJ2-1
D: NA
CDR3: CASRGVRSSYNEQFF
DNA: TGCGCCAGCAGAGGAGTCCGGAGCTCCTACAATGAGCAGTTCTTC

length: 13
size: NA
V: TRBV3-1
J: TRBJ2-1
D: NA
CDR3: CASSQGWRGPRFF
DNA: TGTGCCAGCAGCCAAGGATGGAGGGGTCCCCGGTTCTTC

length: 13
size: NA
V: TRBV5-1
J: TRBJ1-1
D: NA
CDR3: CASSFEALPGAFF
DNA: TGCGCCAGCAGCTTCGAGGCCCTCCCGGGCGCTTTCTTT

length: 13
size: NA
V: TRBV20-1
J: TRBJ2-2
D: NA
CDR3: CSASPSGAGELFF
DNA: TGCAGTGCTAGTCCCTCGGGGGCCGGGGAGCTGTTTTTT

length: 14
size: few
V: TRBV24-1
J: TRBJ2-7
D: NA
CDR3: CATSDRQDFYEQYF
DNA: TGTGCCACCAGTGATCGTCAAGATTTCTACGAGCAGTACTTC

length: 16
size: NA
V: TRBV20-1
J: TRBJ1-1
D: NA
CDR3: CSARDRPTGPNTEAFF
DNA: TGCAGTGCTAGAGACCGTCCTACAGGGCCCAACACTGAAGCTTTCTTT

length: 14
size: many
V: TRBV5-1
J: TRBJ2-3
D: NA
CDR3: CASSWTSAPDTQYF
DNA: TGCGCCAGCAGCTGGACCTCGGCCCCAGATACGCAGTATTTT

length: 14
size: few
V: TRBV12-3/TRBV12-4
J: TRBJ1-2
D: TRBD1
CDR3: CASSSGQGGWGYTF
DNA: TGTGCCAGCAGTTCCGGACAGGGCGGTTGGGGCTACACCTTC

length: 16
size: many
V: TRBV12-3/TRBV12-4
J: TRBJ1-2
D: NA
CDR3: CASSLRRAGSNYGYTF
DNA: TGTGCCAGCAGTTTAAGGCGGGCGGGATCTAACTATGGCTACACCTTC

length: 15
size: NA
V: TRBV25-1
J: TRBJ2-2
D: NA
CDR3: CASRGILLLPGELFF
DNA: TGTGCCAGCAGAGGGATACTCTTACTACCCGGGGAGCTGTTTTTT

length: 14
size: NA
V: TRBV2
J: TRBJ2-7
D: NA
CDR3: CASRHLRGGYEQYF
DNA: TGTGCCAGCAGGCACCTCAGGGGTGGGTACGAGCAGTACTTC